One and the same sample provided the 22 T cell receptor beta chains below, sequenced in a study of CD8 T cells in Susac syndrome. A quantity of roughly 0.5 to 1 ug RNA underwent reverse transcription using random hexamers. From the immunoSEQ multiplex PCR reads, TCRdb called clonotypes with MiXCR, one entry per CDR3 protein. The sample includes about 180,000 distinct CDR3 sequences, around 94% of them seen just once. The sequenced sample was CD4+ T cells from PBMCs. These receptors all stem from a human donor with Susac syndrome.

J is TRBJ1-6 and V is TRBV7-9; D is ambiguous. V dropped 3 bases and J dropped 8 bases, with 11 bases sitting between them. The CDR3 loop spans 14 amino acids. Germline V gene data show CDR1 as SEHNR and CDR2 as FQNEAQ (reference sequence). The DNA of the CDR3 is TGTGCCAGCAGCTTGGGTCCCGGGGATTCACCCCTCCACTTT. Translated: CASSLGPGDSPLHF.

V is TRBV15 and J is TRBJ1-1, with D uncertain. Trimming shortened V by 0 bases and J by 0 bases, and 8 bases separated the two germline ends. This CDR3 is 15 amino acids long. The germline CDR1 and CDR2 sequences are LNHNV and YYDKDF (reference sequence). CDR3 amino acids: CATSRDGHLNTEAFF. As DNA, the CDR3 is TGTGCCACCAGCAGAGATGGGCATTTGAACACTGAAGCTTTCTTT.

The chain recombines TRBV15 with TRBJ2-5; D gene ambiguous. This CDR3 has 13 residues. Trimming took off 5 bases at V and 5 bases at J, with 12 bases between the two ends. Germline V gene data show CDR1 as LNHNV and CDR2 as YYDKDF (reference sequence). Here the CDR3 reads CATSPKAIETQYF. CDR3 nucleotides: TGTGCCACCAGCCCCAAGGCAATCGAGACCCAGTACTTC.

Here the CDR3 DNA reads TGTGCCAGCCGACCTTCTGGGACTGGATACAATGAGCAGTTCTTC. Translation: CASRPSGTGYNEQFF. The chain carries TRBV2 and TRBJ2-1, with D possibly being TRBD2 (6 bases). V dropped 8 bases and J dropped 4 bases, with 18 bases sitting between them. This CDR3 has 15 amino acids. From germline, CDR1 is SNHLY and CDR2 FYNNEI. The full variable domain, completed using reference TRBV2 and TRBJ2-1, is EPEVTQTPSHQVTQMGQEVILRCVPISNHLYFYWYRQILGQKVEFLVSFYNNEISEKSEIFDDQFSVERPDGSNFTLKIRSTKLEDSAMYFCASRPSGTGYNEQFFGPGTRLTVL.

The genes are TRBV30 and TRBJ2-6; TRBD1 matches 12 bases. The CDR3 has 18 amino acids. J gave up 2 bases and V 7 bases, and 12 bases lay outside the gene matches. Germline-derived CDR1 and CDR2 are GTSNPN and SVGIG (reference sequence). CDR3: CASGQGASRATGANVLTF. The CDR3 DNA is TGTGCCTCGGGACAGGGGGCCTCAAGAGCCACTGGGGCCAACGTCCTGACTTTC.

The chain carries TRBV4-2 and TRBJ2-3; 8 nucleotides match TRBD2. Trimming took 4 bases from V and 1 from J; bases not matched to a gene: 10. Germline V CDR1 and CDR2: LGHNA, YNFKEQ. The length of the CDR3 is 17 residues. The CDR3 loop is CASSPWGPTSGTDTQYF. The DNA for the CDR3 is TGTGCCAGCAGCCCTTGGGGTCCGACTAGCGGCACAGATACGCAGTATTTT.

The CDR3 region is CASSYSTGRNYGYTF. CDR3 sequence (DNA): TGTGCCAGCAGTTACTCGACGGGGAGAAACTATGGCTACACCTTC. J is TRBJ1-2 and V is TRBV6-5; the D is unclear. Germline CDR1 and CDR2: MNHEY and SVGAGI. This CDR3 comprises 15 residues. Trimming shortened V by 0 bases and J by 2 bases, and 10 bases separated the two germline ends.

The chain joins TRBV30 to TRBJ2-3; 10 nucleotides align to TRBD2. The CDR3 runs 15 residues. Germline CDR1 and CDR2: GTSNPN and SVGIG (reference sequence). J was trimmed by 1 base and V by 4 bases; bases with no gene match: 5. The CDR3 nucleotides are TGTGCCTGGACCTTTGGACTAGCGGGCACAGATACGCAGTATTTT. This codes for CAWTFGLAGTDTQYF.

The chain links TRBV5-1 to TRBJ2-5; 12 nucleotides match TRBD2. V was pared by 4 bases and J by 5 bases, with 6 bases of the junction left unmatched. The CDR3 has 15 residues. Per the germline V gene, CDR1 is SGHRS and CDR2 is YFSETQ. CDR3 nucleotide sequence: TGCGCCAGCAGCGCTAGCGGGGGGGCTTGGGAGACCCAGTACTTC. Its translation: CASSASGGAWETQYF.

This chain uses TRBV10-3 with TRBJ2-7, with 7 bases identical to TRBD2. The CDR3 is made up of 16 amino acids. Germline CDR1 is ENHRY and CDR2 is SYGVKD. Losses at the gene ends were 8 bases for V and 7 bases for J; bases not matched to a gene: 20. CDR3 protein: CAISTSAPLRVGEQYF. The CDR3, as DNA: TGTGCCATCTCCACTAGCGCTCCACTACGAGTAGGTGAGCAGTACTTC.

This clonotype has a single count. The J gene is TRBJ1-5, the V gene TRBV12-3 or TRBV12-4; tentative D call: TRBD1 (6 bases). Trimming took 7 bases from V and 3 from J, leaving 13 bases between them. This CDR3 is built from 14 residues. This chain's CDR3 is CASIRGSTNQPQHF. The CDR3 DNA reads as TGTGCCAGCATCAGGGGCTCAACCAATCAGCCCCAGCATTTT.

This chain uses TRBV30 with TRBJ2-3; a possible D gene is TRBD2 (6 bases). Germline V gene sequence: CDR1 GTSNPN, CDR2 SVGIG (reference sequence). CDR3 length: 15 residues. The V end was cut by 3 bases, the J end by 4 bases, with 17 bases between. In DNA form, the CDR3 reads TGTGCCTGGAGCGCAACTAGCACCATGTCAGATACGCAGTATTTT. Translating it yields CAWSATSTMSDTQYF.

The chain carries TRBV12-3 or TRBV12-4 and TRBJ1-1; no definite D call. CDR3 length equals 13 residues. Deletions cut 1 base from V and 11 bases from J, with 14 bases between. CDR3 residues: CASSLGGLPAAFF. The CDR3 DNA reads as TGTGCCAGCAGTTTAGGAGGGCTGCCCGCGGCTTTCTTT.

The chain employs TRBV5-6 and TRBJ2-5; 11 bases agree with TRBD1. Trimming removed 4 bases from V and 6 bases from J; junction bases left unmatched: 8. The CDR3 consists of 15 residues. From germline, CDR1 is SGHDT and CDR2 YYEEEE. The CDR3 DNA sequence: TGTGCCAGCAGCGGCCCGGGACAGGGGGTACAGACCCAGTACTTC. Translating it yields CASSGPGQGVQTQYF.

V usage is TRBV29-1 and J usage is TRBJ2-3; D tentatively fits TRBD1 or TRBD2 (6 bases each). There are 16 residues in the CDR3. V lost 2 bases, J lost 1 base, and 16 bases lay in between. In germline, CDR1 is SQVTM, CDR2 ANQGSEA. Here the CDR3 DNA reads TGCAGCGTTGAACCCCCGGGGGCGTCTGGCACAGATACGCAGTATTTT. Encoded protein: CSVEPPGASGTDTQYF.

The rearrangement joins TRBV20-1 to TRBJ1-2; D remains ambiguous. Germline V gene sequence: CDR1 DFQATT, CDR2 SNEGSKA (reference sequence). The V and J ends lost 3 bases and 2 bases respectively, with 10 bases between them. The CDR3 loop spans 13 amino acids. CDR3 nucleotides: TGCAGTGCTAGGGAACCCACCAACTATGGCTACACCTTC. Its translation: CSAREPTNYGYTF.

The chain couples TRBV7-8 to TRBJ2-3; no clear D. The V end lost 1 base, the J end lost 6 bases, and 8 bases lay between the germline ends. The germline gives CDR1 SGHVS, CDR2 FQNEAQ. CDR3 length: 13 amino acids. The CDR3 reads CASSLERRDTQYF. The DNA for the CDR3 is TGTGCCAGCAGCTTAGAGAGAAGGGATACGCAGTATTTT.

The chain is built from TRBV4-2 and TRBJ1-2; D unresolved. Per germline, CDR1 LGHNA and CDR2 YNFKEQ. V gave up 4 bases and J gave up 5 bases, with 11 bases separating them. The CDR3 runs to 13 residues. The CDR3 bases are TGTGCCAGCAGCCCCCCGACCCTGTATGGCTACACCTTC. It yields the protein CASSPPTLYGYTF.

This chain connects TRBV29-1 to TRBJ2-7, with 7 bases fitting TRBD1. The junction had 4 bases not matched to a gene; V was cut back by 5 bases and J by 6 bases. This CDR3 is built from 11 residues. Germline V gene lookup returns CDR1 SQVTM and CDR2 ANQGSEA. CDR3 bases: TGCAGCGTTACAGGGGAAGGCGAGCAGTACTTC. Residues: CSVTGEGEQYF.

J is TRBJ1-2 and V is TRBV4-1; TRBD1 might be the D (6 bases). Looked up from germline, CDR1 is MGHRA and CDR2 is YSYEKL. The V end was cut by 0 bases, the J end by 6 bases, with 11 bases between. The CDR3 has 14 residues. CDR3 residues: CASSQDRAGDGYTF. CDR3 DNA sequence: TGCGCCAGCAGCCAAGATCGGGCAGGGGATGGCTACACCTTC.

This clonotype was detected only once. The chain recombines TRBV7-8 with TRBJ1-3, with a tentative D call TRBD1 (5 bases). The CDR3 totals 14 residues. The V and J ends lost 5 bases and 0 bases respectively, with 8 bases between them. Germline CDR1 reads SGHVS; CDR2 reads FQNEAQ. For the CDR3, the DNA is TGTGCCAGCAGCACGACAGACTCTGGAAACACCATATATTTT. This sequence encodes CASSTTDSGNTIYF.

This chain connects TRBV3-1 to TRBJ1-1; D is unclear. V lost 3 bases and J 3 bases, leaving 11 bases between the germline ends. Germline V gene lookup returns CDR1 LGHDT and CDR2 YNNKEL (reference sequence). This CDR3 spans 14 amino acids. The CDR3 spells CASSHAAGDTEAFF. In DNA form, the CDR3 reads TGTGCCAGCAGCCATGCAGCAGGCGACACTGAAGCTTTCTTT.